This TCR beta chain appears in the sequencing data of a study of blood T cell repertoires in COVID-19. Study at large: COVID-19 samples collected from the United States, Italy and Spain covered acute and convalescent phases. PBMCs, B-cell-depleted T cells, or T cells were the source of the cDNA or gDNA that made up the material.

Individuals aged about 18 to 90 years were recruited from about two dozen US areas. Cohorts were determined from participant-reported clinical history. The method was immunoSEQ multiplex PCR; TCRdb's version includes in-frame clones alone and lacks a portion of them. The sample has about 280,000 clones, 87% seen once; the top ten hold 6% to 7%. Trimming cost V 7 bases and J 8 bases, with 14 bases left between them. CDR3 length equals 13 residues. CDR1 is MDHEN and CDR2 is SYDVKM in the germline V gene. The sequence derives from a woman aged 40 to 49 who had recovered from COVID-19. The sample consisted of PBMCs or T cells enriched from blood (not recorded which). The chain carries TRBV28 and TRBJ1-4; D remains ambiguous. CDR3 sequence (DNA): TGTGCCAGCAATCCCGGAGGGCGAGAAAAACTGTTTTTT. Residues: CASNPGGREKLFF.